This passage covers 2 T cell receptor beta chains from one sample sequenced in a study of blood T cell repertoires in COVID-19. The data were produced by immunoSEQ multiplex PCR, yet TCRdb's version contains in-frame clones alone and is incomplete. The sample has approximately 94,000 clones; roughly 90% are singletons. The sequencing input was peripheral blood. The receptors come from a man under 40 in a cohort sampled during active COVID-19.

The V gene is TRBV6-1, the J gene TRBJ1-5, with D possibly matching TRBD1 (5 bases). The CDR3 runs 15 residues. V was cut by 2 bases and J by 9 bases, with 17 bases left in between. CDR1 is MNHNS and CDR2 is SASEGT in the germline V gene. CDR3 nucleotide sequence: TGTGCCAGCAGTGAATGGGCAGGGCCGACGTGGCCCCAGCATTTT. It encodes CASSEWAGPTWPQHF.

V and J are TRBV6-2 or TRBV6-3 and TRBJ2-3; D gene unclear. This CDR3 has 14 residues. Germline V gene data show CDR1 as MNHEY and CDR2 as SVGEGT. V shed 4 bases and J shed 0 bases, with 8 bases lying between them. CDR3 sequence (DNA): TGTGCCAGCAGTTTAGCCGCCAGCACAGATACGCAGTATTTT. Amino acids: CASSLAASTDTQYF.